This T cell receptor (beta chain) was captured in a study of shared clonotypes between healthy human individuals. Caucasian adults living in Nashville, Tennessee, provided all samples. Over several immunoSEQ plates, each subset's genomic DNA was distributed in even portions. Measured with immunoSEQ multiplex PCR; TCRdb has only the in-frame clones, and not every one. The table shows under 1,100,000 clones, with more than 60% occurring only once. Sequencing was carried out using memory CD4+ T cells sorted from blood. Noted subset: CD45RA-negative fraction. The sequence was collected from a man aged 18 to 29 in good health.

The CDR3 DNA sequence: TGTGCCAGCACCTCAGGGGGGGCTTTGAACACCGGGGAGCTGTTTTTT. Translating gives CASTSGGALNTGELFF. The V call is TRBV11-3, the J call TRBJ2-2; TRBD1 or TRBD2 may be the D gene (7 bases each). Germline CDR1 reads SGHNT; CDR2 reads YENEEA. The germline V and J ends were trimmed by 7 bases and 1 base, with 16 bases remaining between them. This CDR3 is built from 16 residues.